Below, 3 T cell receptor beta chains from the same sample are listed, as sequenced in a study of T cells in Graves' hyperthyroidism and ophthalmopathy. The investigators amplified TCR beta CDR3 regions from RNA transcripts. The HTBI primer set served for first-round RT-PCR of the TCR CDR3. One entry per CDR3 protein, called by TCRdb with MiXCR from the multiplex PCR reads. The sample has 190,000 or so distinct CDR3 sequences, around 17% seen once; the top ten hold approximately 40%. The sequenced sample was blood. The origin of the receptors is a man aged 35-49 years with Graves' hyperthyroidism.

The rearrangement uses TRBV5-1 and TRBJ1-6; D is perhaps TRBD1 (5 bases). CDR1 and CDR2 (germline): SGHRS, YFSETQ. V was trimmed by 5 bases and J by 0 bases, leaving 12 bases between them. CDR3 size: 16 residues. The CDR3 spells CASRMGGSSYNSPLHF. The CDR3, as DNA: TGCGCCAGCAGAATGGGGGGGAGCTCCTATAATTCACCCCTCCACTTT. Together with reference TRBV5-1 and TRBJ1-6, the CDR3 gives the full variable domain: KAGVTQTPRYLIKTRGQQVTLSCSPISGHRSVSWYQQTPGQGLQFLFEYFSETQRNKGNFPGRFSGRQFSNSRSEMNVSTLELGDSALYLCASRMGGSSYNSPLHFGNGTRLTVT.

This clonotype has ten or more counts. The rearrangement links TRBV2 to TRBJ1-5; the D is unclear. Germline CDR1 SNHLY, CDR2 FYNNEI. The V and J ends lost 3 bases and 1 base respectively, with 7 bases between them. The CDR3 totals 14 residues. This chain's CDR3 is CASSDGRSNQPQHF. DNA of the CDR3: TGTGCCAGCAGTGATGGACGGAGCAATCAGCCCCAGCATTTT.

This clonotype was counted at least ten times. The junction departs from germline at one end; a sequencing error may be responsible. The rearrangement joins TRBV12-3 or TRBV12-4 to TRBJ2-7, with 10 positions matching TRBD2. CDR3 length equals 13 residues. CDR3 in DNA: TGTGCCAGCAGGTTAGCGGGGGGAAACGAGCAGTACTTC. Protein product: CASRLAGGNEQYF.